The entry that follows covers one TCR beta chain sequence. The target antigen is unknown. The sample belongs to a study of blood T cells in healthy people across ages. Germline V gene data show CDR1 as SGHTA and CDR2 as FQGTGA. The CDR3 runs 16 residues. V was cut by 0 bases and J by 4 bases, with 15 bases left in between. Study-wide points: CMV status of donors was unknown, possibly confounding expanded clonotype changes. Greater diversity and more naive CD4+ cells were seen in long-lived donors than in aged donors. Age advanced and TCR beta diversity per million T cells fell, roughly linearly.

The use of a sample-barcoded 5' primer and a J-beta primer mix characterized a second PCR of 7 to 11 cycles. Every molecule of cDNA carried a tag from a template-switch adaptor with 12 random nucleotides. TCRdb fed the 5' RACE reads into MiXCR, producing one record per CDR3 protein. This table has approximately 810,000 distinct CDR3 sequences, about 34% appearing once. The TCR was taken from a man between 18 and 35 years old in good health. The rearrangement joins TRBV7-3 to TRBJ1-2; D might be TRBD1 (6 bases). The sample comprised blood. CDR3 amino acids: CASSLTSAGEVYGYTF. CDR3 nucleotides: TGTGCCAGCAGCTTAACGTCTGCAGGGGAGGTCTATGGCTACACCTTC.